One and the same sample provided the 24 T cell receptor beta chains below, sequenced in a study of response to subunit inactivated influenza vaccine. TCRdb recomputed calls from the RT-PCR reads with MiXCR, one row per CDR3 protein. The sample consists of under 800,000 distinct CDR3 sequences, approximately 14% of them appearing once. The sample was PBMCs from blood, taken less than 15 days before vaccination. The origin of the receptors is a man aged 50-60 years who received an inactivated influenza vaccine.

CDR3 region: CASSVGGRGRAEAFF. In DNA, the CDR3 is TGTGCCAGCAGCGTAGGAGGGCGAGGGAGGGCTGAAGCTTTCTTT. The chain recombines TRBV9 with TRBJ1-1; D remains unclear. The CDR3 is 15 residues long. CDR1 and CDR2 (germline): SGDLS, YYNGEE. The V gene lost 0 bases and the J gene lost 6 bases, with 15 bases spanning the gap. The whole variable domain, remainder taken from reference TRBV9 and TRBJ1-1, is DSGVTQTPKHLITATGQRVTLRCSPRSGDLSVYWYQQSLDQGLQFLIQYYNGEERAKGNILERFSAQQFPDLHSELNLSSLELGDSALYFCASSVGGRGRAEAFFGQGTRLTVV.

This chain links TRBV4-2 with TRBJ2-5; 12 bases are shared with TRBD2. In germline, CDR1 is LGHNA, CDR2 YNFKEQ. With V trimmed by 0 bases and J by 2 bases, 1 base remained unmatched. The CDR3 runs 16 residues. CDR3 loop: CASSQDGTSGQETQYF. CDR3 bases: TGTGCCAGCAGCCAAGACGGGACTAGCGGGCAAGAGACCCAGTACTTC.

The rearrangement joins TRBV20-1 to TRBJ2-5; unclear D gene. The CDR3 is made up of 19 amino acids. Germline CDR1 and CDR2: DFQATT and SNEGSKA (reference sequence). Trimming cost V 3 bases and J 4 bases, with 30 bases left between them. The CDR3 sequence: CSARTDRRLWDLGGETQYF. The DNA for the CDR3 is TGCAGTGCTAGGACCGACCGGAGATTGTGGGATCTCGGTGGAGAGACCCAGTACTTC.

The sample holds a few counts of this clonotype. The chain links TRBV7-2 to TRBJ2-7; D may match TRBD1 or TRBD2 (5 bases each). The germline gives CDR1 SGHTA, CDR2 FQGNSA. The length of the CDR3 is 15 residues. V shed 5 bases and J shed 1 base, with 15 bases lying between them. The CDR3 sequence: CASSGRGAGSYEQYF. The CDR3 DNA is TGTGCCAGCAGCGGGCGAGGGGCAGGATCCTACGAGCAGTACTTC.

In its sample, this clonotype was seen a few times. The rearrangement joins TRBV20-1 to TRBJ2-1, with 8 bases identical to TRBD2. Trimming took 3 bases from V and 0 from J; bases not matched to a gene: 7. CDR3 size: 16 residues. CDR1 is DFQATT, CDR2 SNEGSKA, per germline (reference sequence). The CDR3 reads CSASQIGGASYNEQFF. For the CDR3, the DNA is TGCAGTGCTAGTCAGATCGGGGGGGCCTCCTACAATGAGCAGTTCTTC.

This clonotype was recorded many times. The chain has TRBV12-3 or TRBV12-4 and TRBJ2-7; 7 nucleotides align to TRBD1. V lost 0 bases, J lost 2 bases, and 1 base stayed unmatched. The CDR3 runs 14 residues. The CDR3 loop reads CASSLAGQAYEQYF. The CDR3 nucleotides read TGTGCCAGCAGTTTAGCAGGACAGGCCTACGAGCAGTACTTC.

This clonotype was counted at least ten times. The chain recombines TRBV28 with TRBJ2-4; D gene uncertain. The CDR3 runs 13 residues. CDR1 MDHEN and CDR2 SYDVKM come from the germline V gene. Trimming took off 10 bases at V and 2 bases at J, with 12 bases between the two ends. CDR3 loop: CATTTQSKNIQYF. The CDR3 DNA sequence: TGTGCCACCACAACCCAGTCCAAAAACATTCAGTACTTC. Based on the CDR3 plus reference TRBV28 and TRBJ2-4, the full variable domain is DVKVTQSSRYLVKRTGEKVFLECVQDMDHENMFWYRQDPGLGLRLIYFSYDVKMKEKGDIPEGYSVSREKKERFSLILESASTNQTSMYLCATTTQSKNIQYFGAGTRLSVL.

This clonotype was observed a few times. V usage is TRBV10-2 and J usage is TRBJ2-3; 10 bases are shared with TRBD1. The V gene's germline CDR1 is WSHSY and CDR2 SAAADI. This CDR3 spans 15 amino acids. The V gene end was trimmed by 4 bases and the J gene end by 2 bases; junction bases not matched to a gene: 3. The CDR3 spells CASSAGTGVTDTQYF. The CDR3 nucleotides are TGCGCCAGCAGTGCCGGGACAGGGGTCACAGATACGCAGTATTTT.

V is TRBV3-1 and J is TRBJ2-5, with TRBD1 as a possible D gene (6 bases). The CDR3 is made up of 16 amino acids. Trimming pared 4 bases from V and 2 bases from J, leaving 17 bases between. Germline CDR1 LGHDT, CDR2 YNNKEL (reference sequence). CDR3: CASSPTLGDTQETQYF. CDR3 DNA: TGTGCCAGCAGCCCAACCCTCGGGGACACTCAAGAGACCCAGTACTTC.

The chain recombines TRBV5-1 with TRBJ2-1; D is ambiguous. Germline CDR1 is SGHRS and CDR2 is YFSETQ. The CDR3 spans 13 residues. The ends were cut back, 2 bases at V and 8 bases at J, with 11 bases in the middle. CDR3: CASSFEVGYEQFF. CDR3 DNA: TGCGCCAGCAGCTTTGAAGTTGGGTATGAGCAGTTCTTC.

CDR3 DNA: TGTGCCTGGAGGAGGGGGGTCTCTGGAAACACCATATATTTT. It encodes CAWRRGVSGNTIYF. The V call is TRBV30, the J call TRBJ1-3; D possibly corresponds to TRBD1 (6 bases). CDR1 is GTSNPN, CDR2 SVGIG, per germline (reference sequence). Trimming left V 3 bases short and J 0 bases short, with 9 bases between. This CDR3 is 14 amino acids long.

The chain is built from TRBV5-4 and TRBJ2-1; 7 bases are shared with TRBD2. Trimming removed 0 bases from V and 9 bases from J; junction bases left unmatched: 6. The CDR3 runs 14 residues. CDR1 SGHNT and CDR2 YYREEE come from the germline V gene (reference sequence). CDR3 bases: TGTGCCAGCAGCTTGGCCGGGGAGGGCCGTGAGCAGTTCTTC. Its translation is CASSLAGEGREQFF.

The chain links TRBV2 to TRBJ1-1; 9 bases match TRBD1. The CDR3 has 16 amino acids. V lost 7 bases, J lost 0 bases, and 9 bases stayed unmatched. Germline V CDR1 and CDR2: SNHLY, FYNNEI. CDR3 loop: CASMPGTGRLNTEAFF. In DNA form, the CDR3 reads TGTGCCAGCATGCCCGGGACAGGGAGATTGAACACTGAAGCTTTCTTT.

This clonotype was detected once. This chain joins TRBV24-1 and TRBJ2-3; D remains unclear. Germline loops: CDR1 KGHDR, CDR2 SFDVKD. CDR3 length: 14 residues. V was shortened by 4 bases and J by 1 base, with 8 bases between the two germline ends. DNA for the CDR3: TGTGCCACCAGTGAAGGCGGTGGCACAGATACGCAGTATTTT. It codes for CATSEGGGTDTQYF.

The table lists this clonotype with a few counts. For the CDR3, the DNA is TGTGCCAGCAGTCTACAGGGAAGTCAGCCCCAGCATTTT. Protein sequence: CASSLQGSQPQHF. The chain carries TRBV12-3 or TRBV12-4 and TRBJ1-5, with D tentatively TRBD1 (6 bases). This CDR3 contains 13 residues. V was clipped by 5 bases and J by 6 bases, with 11 bases between them.

This clonotype was seen more than once but under ten times. The rearrangement uses TRBV15 and TRBJ2-7; tentative D call: TRBD1 (6 bases). Trimming cost V 0 bases and J 0 bases, with 9 bases left between them. Germline-derived CDR1 and CDR2 are LNHNV and YYDKDF (reference sequence). The CDR3 is 15 residues long. CDR3 sequence: CATSRDPGASYEQYF. The CDR3 DNA is TGTGCCACCAGCAGAGACCCAGGGGCCTCCTACGAGCAGTACTTC.

This clonotype showed up just a few times. The gene calls are TRBV20-1 and TRBJ2-7; 8 bases line up with TRBD2. V lost 0 bases and J lost 5; bases outside the gene matches: 9. Germline V lookup: CDR1 DFQATT, CDR2 SNEGSKA (reference sequence). The CDR3 runs 15 residues. The DNA for the CDR3 is TGCAGTGCTAGAGATCGAGCGGGGGCTGCCAACGAGCAGTACTTC. Translation gives CSARDRAGAANEQYF.

This clonotype was seen repeatedly, ten times or more. This chain connects TRBV20-1 to TRBJ2-2; 12 positions agree with TRBD2. The V gene end was trimmed by 5 bases and the J gene end by 8 bases; junction bases not matched to a gene: 3. The length of the CDR3 is 13 residues. Germline assignment: CDR1 DFQATT and CDR2 SNEGSKA (reference sequence). The CDR3 protein is CSAGGLAGGELFF. DNA for the CDR3: TGCAGTGCTGGTGGACTAGCGGGGGGGGAGCTGTTTTTT.

This clonotype was seen a handful of times. V is TRBV10-2 and J is TRBJ2-7; D uncertain. The CDR3 is 14 amino acids. Germline values: CDR1 WSHSY, CDR2 SAAADI. Between the trimmed V and J ends, which lost 6 bases and 3 bases, there was a span of 15 bases. Written as DNA, the CDR3 is TGCGCCAGCAGCGTTCGGGTACTCATCTACGAGCAGTACTTC. Translating it yields CASSVRVLIYEQYF.

This chain uses TRBV27 with TRBJ2-1; D is unclear. CDR3 length: 14 residues. CDR1 and CDR2 (germline): MNHEY, SMNVEV (reference sequence). V gave up 1 base and J gave up 9 bases, with 13 bases separating them. Here the CDR3 reads CASSLLAGWVEQFF. The CDR3 DNA sequence: TGTGCCAGCAGTTTATTGGCTGGTTGGGTTGAGCAGTTCTTC.

The gene calls are TRBV15 and TRBJ2-7, with D maybe TRBD2 (6 bases). CDR1 and CDR2 from the germline V gene are LNHNV and YYDKDF (reference sequence). Trimming pared 0 bases from V and 3 bases from J, leaving 21 bases between. The CDR3 spans 18 residues. The CDR3 coding sequence is TGTGCCACCAGCAGAGATTTCCCTGCCGGAGGGGATGGCTACGAGCAGTACTTC. Encoded protein: CATSRDFPAGGDGYEQYF.

This clonotype appeared a few times. V gene TRBV5-1 combines with J gene TRBJ2-1, with 10 bases identical to TRBD1. Germline lookup yields CDR1 SGHRS and CDR2 YFSETQ. The J segment lost 2 bases and the V segment lost 1 base, leaving 3 bases of the junction unmatched. There are 16 residues in the CDR3. The chain's CDR3 is CASSLLGQGTYNEQFF. CDR3 coding DNA: TGCGCCAGCAGCTTGTTGGGACAGGGGACCTACAATGAGCAGTTCTTC.

This clonotype was detected a few times. The CDR3 sequence is CASSRDRVSIYNEQFF. Written as DNA, the CDR3 is TGTGCCAGCAGCCGGGACAGGGTGTCCATTTACAATGAGCAGTTCTTC. The V gene is TRBV7-9, the J gene TRBJ2-1; 9 bases agree with TRBD1. The CDR3 is 16 amino acids. V was pared by 5 bases and J by 4 bases, with 9 bases of the junction left unmatched. Germline V gene data show CDR1 as SEHNR and CDR2 as FQNEAQ (reference sequence).

This clonotype was counted a few times. This chain joins TRBV4-3 and TRBJ1-1, with 7 bases matching TRBD1. This CDR3 region has 14 residues. The V gene end was trimmed by 1 base and the J gene end by 4 bases; junction bases not matched to a gene: 3. Germline values: CDR1 LGHNA, CDR2 YSLEER. This CDR3 reads CASSQVNRGTEAFF. The CDR3 DNA reads TGCGCCAGCAGCCAAGTTAACAGGGGCACTGAAGCTTTCTTT.